The 20 T cell receptor beta chains below were found in one sample sequenced in a study of identical twins. TCRdb itself ran the 5' RACE reads through MiXCR, one entry per CDR3 protein. The repertoire holds 1.5 million to 2 million distinct CDR3 sequences, with around 29% as singletons. The sample taken for sequencing was cord blood. These receptors were taken from a newborn girl in good health.

This clonotype was counted a few times. This chain uses TRBV4-1 with TRBJ2-3; 9 bases are a match to TRBD2. Germline CDR1 is MGHRA and CDR2 is YSYEKL. V was pared by 1 base and J by 4 bases, with 3 bases of the junction left unmatched. This CDR3 contains 15 residues. The CDR3 is CASSQVVAGADTQYF. The CDR3 DNA follows: TGCGCCAGCAGCCAAGTCGTAGCGGGGGCAGATACGCAGTATTTT.

The chain employs TRBV11-3 and TRBJ2-1, with 10 positions matching TRBD2. Losses at the gene ends were 0 bases for V and 8 bases for J; bases not matched to a gene: 10. Germline V CDR1 and CDR2: SGHNT, YENEEA. There are 17 residues in the CDR3. In nucleotides, the CDR3 is TGTGCCAGCAGCTTAGATGCCCGCAGCGGGGGGGCCGATGAGCAGTTCTTC. Protein sequence: CASSLDARSGGADEQFF.

A remark on this clonotype: Sequence at one end of the junction differs from germline and may be a read error. CDR3: CASAGGTPYNSPPHF. Here the CDR3 DNA reads TGTGCCAGCGCAGGGGGCACGCCCTATAATTCACCCCCCCACTTT. This chain connects TRBV12-3 or TRBV12-4 to TRBJ1-6; TRBD1 matches 8 bases. This CDR3 comprises 15 residues.

The chain uses TRBV10-3 and TRBJ1-2; D remains unclear. V was cut by 5 bases and J by 0 bases, with 13 bases left in between. The CDR3 runs 15 residues. Germline V gives CDR1 ENHRY, CDR2 SYGVKD. The CDR3 DNA is TGTGCCATCAGTCATAGGACGGGGACTAACTATGGCTACACCTTC. Translated: CAISHRTGTNYGYTF.

This chain uses TRBV20-1 with TRBJ1-5; possibly TRBD1 for D (6 bases). The CDR3 loop spans 13 amino acids. The germline CDR1 and CDR2 sequences are DFQATT and SNEGSKA (reference sequence). V lost 4 bases and J 6 bases, leaving 13 bases between the germline ends. The DNA of the CDR3 is TGCAGTGCTAAGAGGACAGTCGGTCAGCCCCAGCATTTT. The encoded protein is CSAKRTVGQPQHF.

There are many counts of this clonotype. The CDR3 DNA is TGTGCCAGCTCACCAGCAGGGTTTGACTATGGCTACACCTTC. This sequence encodes CASSPAGFDYGYTF. The chain combines TRBV18 with TRBJ1-2; perhaps TRBD1 as D (5 bases). V lost 2 bases to trimming and J lost 3 bases, with 10 bases between them. The CDR3 spans 14 residues. CDR1 KGHSH and CDR2 LQKENI come from the germline V gene.

This clonotype appeared a few times. The chain is built from TRBV12-3 or TRBV12-4 and TRBJ2-7, with D possibly matching TRBD1 (5 bases). Trimming removed 2 bases from V and 3 bases from J, with 11 bases in between. The CDR3 has 14 amino acids. This chain's CDR3 is CASSLRAGIYEQYF. DNA of the CDR3: TGTGCCAGCAGTTTACGGGCAGGGATCTACGAGCAGTACTTC.

This clonotype was counted at least ten times. The chain recombines TRBV2 with TRBJ2-4; D may match TRBD1 or TRBD2 (5 bases each). Trimming shortened V by 3 bases and J by 6 bases, and 12 bases separated the two germline ends. CDR3 length: 14 residues. Germline loops: CDR1 SNHLY, CDR2 FYNNEI. The CDR3 loop reads CASSDWDGRNIQYF. CDR3 nucleotide sequence: TGTGCCAGCAGTGATTGGGACGGACGAAACATTCAGTACTTC.

This clonotype showed up just a few times. This chain uses TRBV5-1 with TRBJ2-4; 8 bases are shared with TRBD2. Germline V lookup: CDR1 SGHRS, CDR2 YFSETQ. The CDR3 is 17 residues long. After removal of 0 bases from V and 0 bases from J, the junction contained 5 bases not matched to a gene. The CDR3 DNA reads as TGCGCCAGCAGCTTGGTTGCTAGCGGGCTAGCCAAAAACATTCAGTACTTC. This encodes CASSLVASGLAKNIQYF.

The chain joins TRBV5-5 to TRBJ2-4; D remains ambiguous. CDR3 length equals 13 residues. The V end lost 2 bases, the J end lost 8 bases, and 11 bases lay between the germline ends. Looked up from germline, CDR1 is SGHKS and CDR2 is YYEKEE (reference sequence). The CDR3 is CASSFPRSDIQYF. The CDR3 nucleotides are TGTGCCAGCAGCTTCCCCCGGTCGGACATTCAGTACTTC.

The chain joins TRBV5-1 to TRBJ2-1, with 10 bases aligning to TRBD1. Germline-derived CDR1 and CDR2 are SGHRS and YFSETQ. V was clipped by 4 bases and J by 7 bases; unmatched bases: 8. The CDR3 runs to 15 residues. CDR3 sequence: CASSLTRTGGNEQFF. CDR3 DNA: TGCGCCAGCAGCCTGACCAGGACAGGGGGGAATGAGCAGTTCTTC.

The chain couples TRBV27 to TRBJ2-7; 10 bases map to TRBD2. The CDR3 spans 18 residues. The germline V gene encodes CDR1 MNHEY and CDR2 SMNVEV (reference sequence). Trimming at V came to 3 bases and at J to 7 bases, leaving 18 bases not matched to a gene. The CDR3 loop reads CASSLSPSGSPPEGEQYF. In nucleotides, the CDR3 is TGTGCCAGCAGTTTGTCTCCTAGCGGGAGTCCCCCTGAGGGGGAGCAGTACTTC.

The table lists this clonotype with a few counts. J is TRBJ2-5 and V is TRBV20-1, with a weak D call TRBD2 (5 bases). Deletions cut 0 bases from V and 0 bases from J, with 17 bases between. CDR1 and CDR2 from the germline V gene are DFQATT and SNEGSKA (reference sequence). The CDR3 extends over 17 amino acids. CDR3 residues: CSARDLVSSSYQETQYF. The CDR3 DNA is TGCAGTGCTAGAGATCTGGTGTCTAGCTCGTACCAAGAGACCCAGTACTTC.

The V and J genes are TRBV20-1 and TRBJ1-1; 12 nucleotides line up with TRBD1. The germline V gene has CDR1 DFQATT and CDR2 SNEGSKA (reference sequence). V lost 5 bases to trimming and J lost 5 bases; unmatched junction nucleotides: 9. The CDR3 consists of 15 residues. The CDR3 DNA reads TGCAGTGCTCACGGGACAGGGGGCGGGGGAACTGAAGCTTTCTTT. Translating gives CSAHGTGGGGTEAFF.

The chain is built from TRBV20-1 and TRBJ1-5, with D possibly TRBD1 on 5 matching bases. V lost 0 bases to trimming and J lost 2 bases, with 17 bases between them. Germline-derived CDR1 and CDR2 are DFQATT and SNEGSKA (reference sequence). This CDR3 has 17 residues. The CDR3 DNA reads as TGCAGTGCTAGAGAACACCCCTACAGGATGGGCAATCAGCCCCAGCATTTT. It translates to CSAREHPYRMGNQPQHF.

This clonotype was detected only a few times. The rearrangement links TRBV7-2 to TRBJ1-6; D unclear. Looked up from germline, CDR1 is SGHTA and CDR2 is FQGNSA. V lost 5 bases and J 6 bases, leaving 23 bases between the germline ends. CDR3 size: 18 residues. CDR3: CASSPRAASTLFNSPLHF. The CDR3 DNA follows: TGTGCCAGCAGCCCCCGCGCAGCTAGCACCCTTTTTAATTCACCCCTCCACTTT.

This chain joins TRBV30 and TRBJ1-4; D not certain. V lost 3 bases and J lost 0, with 8 bases in between. CDR3 length equals 14 residues. CDR1 is GTSNPN, CDR2 SVGIG, per germline (reference sequence). CDR3 DNA: TGTGCCTGGAGCCCGCTCACAACTAATGAAAAACTGTTTTTT. Protein sequence: CAWSPLTTNEKLFF. Variable domain in full (rest from reference TRBV30 and TRBJ1-4): SQTIHQWPATLVQPVGSPLSLECTVEGTSNPNLYWYRQAAGRGLQLLFYSVGIGQISSEVPQNLSASRPQDRQFILSSKKLLLSDSGFYLCAWSPLTTNEKLFFGSGTQLSVL.

The gene calls are TRBV23-1 and TRBJ2-7, with D possibly being TRBD2 (5 bases). TRBV23-1 is an ORF for which the function is uncertain. Trimming took off 1 base at V and 7 bases at J, with 20 bases between the two ends. This CDR3 contains 16 residues. The CDR3 DNA follows: TGCGCCAGCAGTCAATGGGAGCCTCCAATTGTCAATGAGCAGTACTTC. Its translation is CASSQWEPPIVNEQYF.

The table lists this clonotype with many counts. This sequence joins TRBV6-6 and TRBJ2-7, with D uncertain. Trimming removed 2 bases from V and 3 bases from J, with 11 bases in between. This CDR3 has 14 residues. Germline assignment: CDR1 MNHNY and CDR2 SVGAGI (reference sequence). The CDR3 bases are TGTGCCAGCAGTTACACGTACACCCTCTACGAGCAGTACTTC. Its translation is CASSYTYTLYEQYF.

This CDR3 reads CASHAQGIAGELFF. The CDR3, as DNA: TGTGCCAGCCACGCACAGGGGATCGCCGGGGAGCTGTTTTTT. V usage is TRBV12-3 or TRBV12-4 and J usage is TRBJ2-2; TRBD1 aligns across 7 bases. V shed 8 bases, J shed 6 bases, and the junction held 9 bases outside the gene matches. This CDR3 spans 14 amino acids.